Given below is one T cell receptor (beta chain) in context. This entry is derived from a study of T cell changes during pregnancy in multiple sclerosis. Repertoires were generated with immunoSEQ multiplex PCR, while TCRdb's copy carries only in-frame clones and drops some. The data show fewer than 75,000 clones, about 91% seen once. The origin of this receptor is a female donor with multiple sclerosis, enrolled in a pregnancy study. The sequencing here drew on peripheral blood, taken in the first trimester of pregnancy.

The CDR3 nucleotides are TGTGCCAGCAGAGGTCCCGGGGTGGACGAGCAGTACTTC. This codes for CASRGPGVDEQYF. This rearrangement joins TRBV6-1 to TRBJ2-7; tentative D call: TRBD2 (5 bases). Germline CDR1 is MNHNS and CDR2 is SASEGT. Trimming pared 6 bases from V and 5 bases from J, leaving 14 bases between. The CDR3 totals 13 residues.